This record looks at one T cell receptor beta chain sequence and its context. Its antigen is unidentified. Produced via immunoSEQ multiplex PCR; TCRdb's table is partial and in-frame only. The table includes around 180,000 clones, 90% detected once. This sample stems from a study of T cell responses to AZD1222 COVID-19 vaccine. Findings of the study overall: The donors showed a predominance of white British ancestry and of females, with possible underestimation of clonal diversity.

With 8 bases clipped from V and 5 bases from J, the junction kept 6 bases outside the gene matches. CDR1 and CDR2 (germline): SEHNR, FQNEAQ (reference sequence). This CDR3 spans 13 amino acids. V gene TRBV7-9 combines with J gene TRBJ2-5; 9 bases map to TRBD1. The sample in question was peripheral blood, obtained on day 0 of AZD1222 vaccination. The receptor was derived from an adult in good health. The CDR3 loop reads CASERDRVETQYF. CDR3 nucleotide sequence: TGTGCCAGCGAGAGGGACAGGGTGGAGACCCAGTACTTC.